Listed below are T cell receptor beta chains from one sample, sequenced in a study of response to subunit inactivated influenza vaccine. TCRdb reprocessed the RT-PCR reads via MiXCR and lists one record per CDR3 protein. The sample consists of fewer than 400,000 distinct CDR3 sequences, just over 20% of them appearing once. The sample was PBMCs from blood, taken about 20 months after vaccination. These TCRs come from a man in his fifties or sixties who received an inactivated influenza vaccine. Both conserved end residues are part of each CDR3. A D gene is named only where the DNA matches it firmly. Part of the rows lack a size; the others show once, few, many or a class for expanded clones.

v_gene	abundance	j_gene	d_gene	CDR3aa	CDR3nt
TRBV5-1	.	TRBJ1-6	TRBD1	CASSGPGQGTTPLHF	TGCGCCAGCAGCGGACCGGGACAGGGTACGACACCCCTCCACTTT
TRBV7-8	many	TRBJ2-3	.	CASSRRQGGRSDTQYF	TGTGCCAGCAGCCGACGACAAGGGGGACGCAGTGATACGCAGTATTTT
TRBV12-3/TRBV12-4	.	TRBJ1-1	TRBD1	CASSLTGEGEAFF	TGTGCCAGCAGTTTAACAGGGGAAGGGGAAGCTTTCTTT
TRBV27	few	TRBJ1-4	.	CASSFLPATNEKLFF	TGTGCCAGCAGTTTTTTGCCAGCAACTAATGAAAAACTGTTTTTT
TRBV30	.	TRBJ2-7	.	CAWSGAHEQYF	TGTGCCTGGTCGGGGGCTCACGAGCAGTACTTC
TRBV7-2	.	TRBJ2-5	.	CASSVTWQETQYF	TGTGCCAGCAGCGTAACTTGGCAAGAGACCCAGTACTTC
TRBV28	few	TRBJ1-3	.	CASSTRWGSGNTIYF	TGTGCCAGCAGTACACGGTGGGGGTCTGGAAACACCATATATTTT
TRBV28	.	TRBJ2-1	TRBD1	CASQGQPYNEQFF	TGTGCCAGCCAGGGACAGCCCTACAATGAGCAGTTCTTC
TRBV15	few	TRBJ1-5	.	CATSRDLDQPQHF	TGTGCCACCAGCAGAGATTTGGATCAGCCCCAGCATTTT
TRBV5-6	few	TRBJ1-6	.	CASSFQGDIGSPLHF	TGTGCCAGCAGCTTCCAGGGTGATATTGGTTCACCCCTCCACTTT
TRBV28	.	TRBJ1-1	.	CASTNRAGSTEAFF	TGTGCCAGCACCAATAGAGCGGGGAGCACTGAAGCTTTCTTT
TRBV6-1	.	TRBJ2-3	.	CASSRTKRGIGDTQYF	TGTGCCAGCAGCCGAACGAAACGGGGGATCGGAGATACGCAGTATTTT
TRBV7-9	.	TRBJ2-1	.	CASSPLYYNEQFF	TGTGCCAGCAGCCCGTTATACTACAATGAGCAGTTCTTC
TRBV11-2	.	TRBJ2-2	.	CASSLDWGAGELFF	TGTGCCAGCAGCTTAGATTGGGGTGCCGGGGAGCTGTTTTTT
TRBV20-1	.	TRBJ2-1	TRBD2	CSARSPPGGIAGGPLNEQFF	TGCAGTGCTAGATCCCCCCCAGGGGGGATAGCGGGAGGGCCTTTGAATGAGCAGTTCTTC
TRBV20-1	.	TRBJ1-3	TRBD1	CSAILQGTGNTIYF	TGCAGTGCTATTTTACAGGGGACTGGAAACACCATATATTTT
TRBV20-1	.	TRBJ2-7	TRBD1	CSGPGQGSYEQYF	TGCAGTGGTCCGGGACAGGGGTCCTACGAGCAGTACTTC
TRBV12-3/TRBV12-4	many	TRBJ2-3	.	CASSFSGGTDTQYF	TGTGCCAGCAGTTTTAGTGGGGGCACAGATACGCAGTATTTT
TRBV5-1	many	TRBJ1-6	.	CASSPGSTHGPNSPLHF	TGCGCCAGCAGCCCAGGATCGACCCATGGTCCCAATTCACCCCTCCACTTT
TRBV28	.	TRBJ1-2	TRBD1	CASTLGGRGLIYGYTF	TGTGCCAGCACCTTGGGGGGCAGGGGGTTAATCTATGGCTACACCTTC
TRBV4-2	.	TRBJ1-1	TRBD1	CASSLEGQGTEAFF	TGTGCCAGCAGCCTAGAGGGACAGGGGACTGAAGCTTTCTTT
TRBV20-1	many	TRBJ1-2	TRBD1	CSTSGTGIYYGYTF	TGCAGTACCTCCGGGACAGGGATTTATTATGGCTACACCTTC
TRBV6-2/TRBV6-3	.	TRBJ2-2	TRBD2	CASRGGTSINTGELFF	TGTGCCAGCAGAGGCGGGACTAGCATTAACACCGGGGAGCTGTTTTTT
TRBV6-5	.	TRBJ2-5	.	CASSSVFGTKYQETQYF	TGTGCCAGCAGTTCGGTTTTTGGTACCAAGTACCAAGAGACCCAGTACTTC
TRBV4-3	.	TRBJ2-7	TRBD1	CASSQEGGQGSYEQYF	TGCGCCAGCAGCCAAGAAGGCGGACAGGGGTCCTACGAGCAGTACTTC
TRBV5-1	few	TRBJ2-3	.	CASSLGPRVFGADTQYF	TGCGCCAGCAGCTTGGGACCTAGGGTTTTTGGAGCAGATACGCAGTATTTT
TRBV4-1	many	TRBJ1-3	.	CASSQDRVHSGNTIYF	TGCGCCAGCAGCCAAGATAGGGTGCACTCTGGAAACACCATATATTTT
TRBV11-2	few	TRBJ2-5	.	CASSSLRGPRRETQYF	TGTGCCAGCAGCTCCCTGCGGGGGCCACGGCGGGAGACCCAGTACTTC
TRBV11-2	few	TRBJ2-5	TRBD2	CASSLVGSGGLETQYF	TGTGCCAGCAGCTTAGTTGGGAGCGGGGGGTTGGAGACCCAGTACTTC
TRBV5-1	many	TRBJ1-1	.	CASSLSRGGTEAFF	TGCGCCAGCAGCTTAAGCAGGGGAGGCACTGAAGCTTTCTTT
TRBV7-2	few	TRBJ2-7	.	CASSSGNYEQYF	TGTGCCAGCAGTTCCGGGAACTACGAGCAGTACTTC
TRBV28	.	TRBJ2-3	TRBD2	CASSKRGGRSRGTQYF	TGTGCCAGCAGTAAGCGGGGGGGCCGGTCGAGGGGTACGCAGTATTTT
TRBV28	few	TRBJ2-1	.	CASSFQAHNEQFF	TGTGCCAGCAGTTTTCAAGCCCACAATGAGCAGTTCTTC
TRBV3-1	few	TRBJ2-7	.	CASSQDRGQSSYEQYF	TGTGCCAGCAGCCAAGATCGGGGCCAGAGCTCCTACGAGCAGTACTTC
TRBV12-3/TRBV12-4	many	TRBJ1-6	.	CASSLGGTGAPLHF	TGTGCCAGCAGTTTGGGAGGGACTGGGGCACCCCTCCACTTT
TRBV5-1	.	TRBJ1-1	.	CASNLEGLKGAEAFF	TGCGCCAGCAACTTAGAGGGCCTGAAGGGCGCTGAAGCTTTCTTT
TRBV6-2/TRBV6-3	few	TRBJ2-1	.	CASRLLAHSPYNEQFF	TGTGCCAGCAGGCTTCTAGCACACAGCCCCTACAATGAGCAGTTCTTC
TRBV7-2	many	TRBJ1-5	.	CASSLEGPSQPQHF	TGTGCCAGCAGCTTAGAGGGCCCTAGTCAGCCCCAGCATTTT
TRBV29-1	.	TRBJ2-7	.	CSVSAASYEQYF	TGCAGCGTTAGCGCAGCCTCCTACGAGCAGTACTTC
TRBV12-3/TRBV12-4	.	TRBJ2-5	TRBD2	CASSYRTSGEQTQYF	TGTGCCAGCAGTTACCGGACTAGCGGGGAACAGACCCAGTACTTC
TRBV5-1	.	TRBJ2-5	.	CASSLFPGETQYF	TGCGCCAGCAGCCTTTTCCCGGGAGAGACCCAGTACTTC
TRBV5-5	few	TRBJ2-1	TRBD2	CASSPPGTSIEQFF	TGTGCCAGCAGCCCACCCGGGACTAGCATTGAGCAGTTCTTC
TRBV7-2	few	TRBJ2-7	.	CASSLGAFYEQYF	TGTGCCAGCAGCCTAGGAGCGTTTTACGAGCAGTACTTC
TRBV30	few	TRBJ1-2	TRBD1	CAWASGQGFGYTF	TGTGCCTGGGCCTCGGGACAGGGCTTTGGCTACACCTTC
TRBV20-1	.	TRBJ2-5	.	CSATPTLGPGETQYF	TGCAGTGCTACCCCGACGCTGGGCCCCGGTGAGACCCAGTACTTC
TRBV5-1	medium-sized	TRBJ1-4	TRBD1	CASSPGDRDEKLFF	TGCGCCAGCAGCCCAGGGGACAGGGATGAAAAACTGTTTTTT
TRBV7-2	.	TRBJ2-3	.	CASSAGAFGTDTQYF	TGTGCCAGCAGCGCAGGGGCCTTCGGCACAGATACGCAGTATTTT